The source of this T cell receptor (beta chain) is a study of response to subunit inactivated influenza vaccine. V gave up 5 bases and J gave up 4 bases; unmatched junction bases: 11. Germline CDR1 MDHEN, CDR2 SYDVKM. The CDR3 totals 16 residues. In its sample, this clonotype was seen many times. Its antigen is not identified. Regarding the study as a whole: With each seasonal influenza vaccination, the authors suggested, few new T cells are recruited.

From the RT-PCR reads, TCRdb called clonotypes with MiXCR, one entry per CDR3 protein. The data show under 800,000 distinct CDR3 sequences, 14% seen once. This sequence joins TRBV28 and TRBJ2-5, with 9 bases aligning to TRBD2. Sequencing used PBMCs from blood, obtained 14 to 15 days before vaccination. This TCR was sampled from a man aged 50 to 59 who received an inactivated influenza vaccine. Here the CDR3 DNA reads TGTGCCAGCAGTGAACCGGGACTAGCCGGGGCAGAGACCCAGTACTTC. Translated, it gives CASSEPGLAGAETQYF. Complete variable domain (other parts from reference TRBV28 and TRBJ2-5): DVKVTQSSRYLVKRTGEKVFLECVQDMDHENMFWYRQDPGLGLRLIYFSYDVKMKEKGDIPEGYSVSREKKERFSLILESASTNQTSMYLCASSEPGLAGAETQYFGPGTRLLVL.